This TCR beta chain originates from a study of tumor-infiltrating lymphocytes in primary liver carcinoma. Study results and limitations: The difference in top-250-clone fraction between tumors and blood was significant, favoring tumors (p = 0.039). Researchers found tumor-adjacent and tumor-blood pairs overlapped less than tumor region pairs.

Reverse transcription of around 0.45 ug total RNA with a constant-region primer produced TCR beta cDNA. Three nested multiplex PCR rounds, a slightly modified ARM-PCR, produced the libraries for TCR beta. Each of the first two PCR rounds ran 9 to 11 cycles with TRBV1-TRBV30 forward and C-beta reverse primers. TCRdb redid the calling of the multiplex PCR reads with MiXCR, one entry per CDR3 protein. The data show around 190,000 distinct CDR3 sequences, 85% seen once. Germline V gives CDR1 MNHNS, CDR2 SASEGT. V lost 10 bases to trimming and J lost 8 bases; unmatched junction nucleotides: 13. There are 15 residues in the CDR3. From around 20-30 mg of unsorted bulk tissue, DNA and RNA were co-extracted together. Patients had primary liver carcinoma treated by surgical resection. A remark on this clonotype: Its antigen is not identified.

The sequenced sample was tumor tissue from primary liver carcinoma. This TCR came from a man aged 35 to 55 with primary liver carcinoma and hepatitis B virus infection. This chain connects TRBV6-1 to TRBJ2-2, with 10 bases that match TRBD1. The DNA of the CDR3 is TGTGCCACGCGGACCGGGACAGGGGAAAGAGGGGAGCTGTTTTTT. Translation: CATRTGTGERGELFF.